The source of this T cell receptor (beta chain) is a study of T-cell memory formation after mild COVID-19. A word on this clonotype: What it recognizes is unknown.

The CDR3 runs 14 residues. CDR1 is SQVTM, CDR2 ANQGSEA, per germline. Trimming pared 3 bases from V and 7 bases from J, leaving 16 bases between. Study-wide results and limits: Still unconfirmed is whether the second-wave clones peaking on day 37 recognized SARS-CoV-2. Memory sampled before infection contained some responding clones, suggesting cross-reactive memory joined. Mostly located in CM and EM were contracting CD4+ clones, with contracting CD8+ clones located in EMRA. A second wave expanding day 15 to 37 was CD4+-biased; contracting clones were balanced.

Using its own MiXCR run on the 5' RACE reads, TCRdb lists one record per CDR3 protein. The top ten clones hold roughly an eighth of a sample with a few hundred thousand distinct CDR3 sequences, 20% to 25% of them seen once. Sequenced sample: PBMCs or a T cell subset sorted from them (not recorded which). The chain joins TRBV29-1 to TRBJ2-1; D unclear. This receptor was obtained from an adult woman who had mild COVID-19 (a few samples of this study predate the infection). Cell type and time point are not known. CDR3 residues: CSVDPGGAGNEQFF. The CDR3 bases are TGCAGCGTTGACCCTGGCGGCGCCGGGAATGAGCAGTTCTTC.